Below, 29 T cell receptor beta chains from the same sample are listed, as sequenced in a study of Ad26.COV2.S vaccination and SARS-CoV-2 variants. Produced via immunoSEQ multiplex PCR; TCRdb's table is partial and in-frame only. The sample contains around 350,000 clones, approximately 85% of which appear only once. Sample treatment: approximately 18 received Ad26.COV2.S at low or high dose, single or two shots; about five received placebo; per-sample allocation not given. Specimens were obtained on day 63 following the first vaccine or placebo injection. The sample was peripheral blood, taken in a trial of Ad26.COV2.S vaccine versus placebo. The receptors here all came from a person aged 18-60 years who received the Ad26.COV2.S COVID-19 vaccine or a placebo.

The rearrangement links TRBV7-9 to TRBJ2-7; no definite D call. Germline assignment: CDR1 SEHNR and CDR2 FQNEAQ (reference sequence). Trimming removed 5 bases at V and 3 bases at J, with 5 bases between. The CDR3 covers 11 residues. The CDR3 is CASSPVYEQYF. The DNA of the CDR3 is TGTGCCAGCAGCCCCGTCTACGAGCAGTACTTC.

The CDR3 nucleotides are TGTGCCAGCAGTTCGGGGGATAACTATGGCTACACCTTC. Translated, it gives CASSSGDNYGYTF. J is TRBJ1-2 and V is TRBV27, with D tentatively TRBD1 (5 bases). Germline assignment: CDR1 MNHEY and CDR2 SMNVEV (reference sequence). Trimming cost V 4 bases and J 1 base, with 7 bases left between them. The CDR3 contains 13 residues.

The rearrangement uses TRBV3-1 (or the pseudogene TRBV3-2) and TRBJ1-1; 7 bases are shared with TRBD1. The CDR3 length is 14 residues. CDR1 is LGHDT and CDR2 is YNNKEL in the germline V gene (reference sequence). V lost 4 bases to trimming and J lost 1 base; unmatched junction nucleotides: 3. The CDR3 DNA reads as TGTGCCAGCAGCCTCAGGACAGGGAACACTGAAGCTTTCTTT. Amino acids: CASSLRTGNTEAFF.

The chain carries TRBV7-8 and TRBJ2-3, with a tentative D call TRBD2 (5 bases). CDR3 length equals 15 residues. The germline CDR1 and CDR2 sequences are SGHVS and FQNEAQ. V was clipped by 5 bases and J by 0 bases, with 12 bases between them. The CDR3 DNA reads TGTGCCAGCAGCCGGATCGGGGAGAGCACAGATACGCAGTATTTT. It yields the protein CASSRIGESTDTQYF.

The J gene is TRBJ2-7, the V gene TRBV6-5; weak D call: TRBD2 (6 bases). The CDR3 covers 12 residues. CDR1 and CDR2 (germline): MNHEY, SVGAGI. V was trimmed by 8 bases and J by 9 bases, leaving 17 bases between them. The CDR3 here is CASGVISSGQYF. CDR3 DNA sequence: TGTGCCAGCGGGGTAATCAGTAGCGGGCAGTACTTC.

V and J are TRBV10-1 and TRBJ2-1; 9 bases align to TRBD2. The V segment lost 0 bases and the J segment 6 bases; nucleotides outside the gene matches: 9. Germline V gene lookup returns CDR1 WNHNN and CDR2 SYGVQD (reference sequence). The CDR3 has 17 residues. In nucleotides, the CDR3 is TGCGCCAGCAGTGAGTCGACTGGCGGGGGGGCCCTCAATGAGCAGTTCTTC. Translating gives CASSESTGGGALNEQFF.

This clone was seen once. The chain employs TRBV7-9 and TRBJ2-7, with TRBD1 matching 9 bases. Per germline, CDR1 SEHNR and CDR2 FQNEAQ (reference sequence). V lost 5 bases to trimming and J lost 10 bases; unmatched junction nucleotides: 6. The CDR3 covers 12 residues. This chain's CDR3 is CASSVGTGYQYF. For the CDR3, the DNA is TGTGCCAGCAGCGTTGGGACAGGGTACCAGTACTTC.

V and J are TRBV5-8 and TRBJ1-2, with TRBD1 matching 10 bases. The CDR3 contains 14 residues. Germline V lookup: CDR1 SGHTS, CDR2 YDEGEE. The J segment lost 4 bases and the V segment lost 3 bases, leaving 3 bases of the junction unmatched. The CDR3 nucleotides are TGTGCCAGCAGCTCCCGACAGGGGGCCTATGGCTACACCTTC. Its translation: CASSSRQGAYGYTF. The full variable domain, its missing parts supplied by reference TRBV5-8 and TRBJ1-2, is EAGVTQSPTHLIKTRGQQATLRCSPISGHTSVYWYQQALGLGLQFLLWYDEGEERNRGNFPPRFSGRQFPNYSSELNVNALELEDSALYLCASSSRQGAYGYTFGSGTRLTVV.

The gene calls are TRBV27 and TRBJ1-2; D not resolved. V gave up 8 bases and J gave up 4 bases, with 20 bases separating them. Germline V gene lookup returns CDR1 MNHEY and CDR2 SMNVEV (reference sequence). CDR3 length: 15 residues. This CDR3 is CASGRSRSGTYGYTF. The CDR3 bases are TGTGCCAGCGGCCGCTCCAGGTCCGGTACCTATGGCTACACCTTC.

The chain joins TRBV23-1 to TRBJ1-1, with D perhaps matching TRBD1 (6 bases). TRBV23-1 qualifies as an ORF whose function is uncertain. With 0 bases removed from V and 3 bases from J, the gap between germline ends came to 17 bases. The length of the CDR3 is 17 residues. This CDR3 is CASSQSTRGGTDTEAFF. The CDR3 DNA reads as TGCGCCAGCAGTCAATCAACCAGGGGTGGTACGGACACTGAAGCTTTCTTT.

V is TRBV18 and J is TRBJ2-2; TRBD2 matches 8 bases. V was clipped by 3 bases and J by 4 bases; unmatched bases: 7. There are 16 residues in the CDR3. Per germline, CDR1 KGHSH and CDR2 LQKENI. CDR3 loop: CASSPTAGVVTGELFF. The CDR3 coding sequence is TGTGCCAGCTCACCTACAGCGGGAGTTGTCACCGGGGAGCTGTTTTTT.

The V call is TRBV11-2, the J call TRBJ2-5; TRBD1 agrees at 8 bases. Germline CDR1 is SGHAT and CDR2 is FQNNGV. CDR3 length: 17 amino acids. Trimming removed 3 bases from V and 5 bases from J; junction bases left unmatched: 14. Here the CDR3 reads CASSFSGGAIGAETQYF. The CDR3 DNA reads as TGTGCCAGCAGCTTTTCAGGGGGCGCAATTGGGGCCGAGACCCAGTACTTC. The whole variable domain, remainder taken from reference TRBV11-2 and TRBJ2-5, is EAGVAQSPRYKIIEKRQSVAFWCNPISGHATLYWYQQILGQGPKLLIQFQNNGVVDDSQLPKDRFSAERLKGVDSTLKIQPAKLEDSAVYLCASSFSGGAIGAETQYFGPGTRLLVL.

V usage is TRBV5-1 and J usage is TRBJ2-1, with D unclear. Per the germline V gene, CDR1 is SGHRS and CDR2 is YFSETQ. The CDR3 length is 13 residues. Trimming pared 4 bases from V and 3 bases from J, leaving 8 bases between. CDR3 DNA: TGCGCCAGCAGCCTAAACAGCTACAATGAGCAGTTCTTC. Translating it yields CASSLNSYNEQFF.

V is TRBV4-3 and J is TRBJ2-3; TRBD2 matches at 9 bases. This CDR3 has 17 residues. Germline V lookup: CDR1 LGHNA, CDR2 YSLEER. Trimming removed 3 bases from V and 2 bases from J; junction bases left unmatched: 9. The DNA of the CDR3 is TGCGCCAGCAGCCAGCAAACGACTAGCGGCTCCACAGATACGCAGTATTTT. Protein sequence: CASSQQTTSGSTDTQYF.

This chain connects TRBV5-6 to TRBJ2-7; 10 bases are a match to TRBD2. V dropped 4 bases and J dropped 3; count of bases not matched to a gene: 7. The germline V gene encodes CDR1 SGHDT and CDR2 YYEEEE. There are 15 residues in the CDR3. CDR3 region: CASSISGGKSYEQYF. In DNA form, the CDR3 reads TGTGCCAGCAGCATTAGCGGGGGGAAGAGCTACGAGCAGTACTTC.

The rearrangement uses TRBV6-5 and TRBJ2-3, with TRBD1 matching over 8 bases. V shed 9 bases, J shed 5 bases, and the junction held 13 bases outside the gene matches. Germline lookup yields CDR1 MNHEY and CDR2 SVGAGI. The CDR3 length is 15 residues. The CDR3 bases are TGTGCCAGACAGGGGGTACGTTTATCGGAAGATACGCAGTATTTT. Translated, it gives CARQGVRLSEDTQYF.

The chain carries TRBV7-2 and TRBJ2-4, with 7 bases that match TRBD2. The ends lost 1 base at V and 7 bases at J; junction bases unmatched: 4. Germline lookup yields CDR1 SGHTA and CDR2 FQGNSA. The CDR3 contains 14 residues. CDR3 nucleotides: TGTGCCAGCAGCTTAGTCGCGGGAGAGAACATTCAGTACTTC. It is translated as CASSLVAGENIQYF.

The chain is built from TRBV29-1 and TRBJ2-7, with TRBD2 matching over 9 bases. CDR1 and CDR2 (germline): SQVTM, ANQGSEA. The trim removed 1 base at V and 5 bases at J, leaving 9 bases unmatched. CDR3 length equals 15 residues. In DNA, the CDR3 is TGCAGCGTTGAAGGGAGGGGACTAGCTGGCCACGAGCAGTACTTC. Translated, it gives CSVEGRGLAGHEQYF.

The chain uses TRBV9 and TRBJ2-5; 7 bases are a match to TRBD2. The germline V gene has CDR1 SGDLS and CDR2 YYNGEE. The CDR3 is made up of 15 amino acids. V lost 4 bases, J lost 4 bases, and 10 bases stayed unmatched. CDR3 in amino acids: CASSPGLGQGETQYF. For the CDR3, the DNA is TGTGCCAGCAGCCCCGGACTAGGTCAAGGAGAGACCCAGTACTTC.

The gene calls are TRBV6-6 and TRBJ1-1; 8 bases are a match to TRBD1. V was clipped by 2 bases and J by 4 bases; unmatched bases: 6. Germline CDR1 is MNHNY and CDR2 is SVGAGI (reference sequence). The CDR3 runs to 15 residues. The CDR3 is CASSYPDRGPTEAFF. In DNA, the CDR3 is TGTGCCAGCAGTTACCCCGACAGGGGTCCCACTGAAGCTTTCTTT.

J is TRBJ1-2 and V is TRBV5-4; the D is unclear. The V gene's germline CDR1 is SGHNT and CDR2 YYREEE (reference sequence). V shed 2 bases and J shed 2 bases, with 1 base lying between them. The CDR3 runs to 11 residues. The CDR3: CASSLNYGYTF. DNA for the CDR3: TGTGCCAGCAGCTTAAACTATGGCTACACCTTC. Based on the CDR3 plus reference TRBV5-4 and TRBJ1-2, the full variable domain is ETGVTQSPTHLIKTRGQQVTLRCSSQSGHNTVSWYQQALGQGPQFIFQYYREEENGRGNFPPRFSGLQFPNYSSELNVNALELDDSALYLCASSLNYGYTFGSGTRLTVV.

The table lists this clone with a few counts. V gene TRBV11-2 combines with J gene TRBJ1-1; D is perhaps TRBD1 (5 bases). Trimming stripped 0 bases from V and 2 bases from J, with 13 bases between. There are 16 residues in the CDR3. CDR1 is SGHAT and CDR2 is FQNNGV in the germline V gene. This CDR3 is CASSLEFGRANTEAFF. The CDR3 coding sequence is TGTGCCAGCAGCTTAGAATTCGGCAGGGCTAACACTGAAGCTTTCTTT.

The chain couples TRBV4-3 to TRBJ1-2, with a tentative D call TRBD1 (6 bases). Germline V gene data show CDR1 as LGHNA and CDR2 as YSLEER. The CDR3 is 15 residues long. V dropped 1 base and J dropped 2 bases, with 11 bases sitting between them. CDR3 coding DNA: TGCGCCAGCAGCCAAGGGGTCGACAGGAACTATGGCTACACCTTC. It encodes CASSQGVDRNYGYTF.

This chain connects TRBV5-4 to TRBJ2-2; D unclear. Germline-derived CDR1 and CDR2 are SGHNT and YYREEE (reference sequence). Trimming removed 3 bases from V and 5 bases from J, with 2 bases in between. The CDR3 contains 11 residues. In DNA form, the CDR3 reads TGTGCCAGCAGCTATACCGGGGAGCTGTTTTTT. Translated, it gives CASSYTGELFF.

This chain links TRBV5-1 with TRBJ2-1; weak D call: TRBD1 (5 bases). Trimming stripped 0 bases from V and 4 bases from J, with 11 bases between. The CDR3 has 15 amino acids. Germline values: CDR1 SGHRS, CDR2 YFSETQ. CDR3 in amino acids: CASSLAGPTYNEQFF. The CDR3 DNA reads as TGCGCCAGCAGCTTGGCAGGGCCAACTTACAATGAGCAGTTCTTC.

The rearrangement joins TRBV28 to TRBJ2-5; 10 bases match TRBD2. This CDR3 spans 16 amino acids. Unmatched junction bases numbered 7, after V lost 4 bases and J lost 2 bases. Germline V gene lookup returns CDR1 MDHEN and CDR2 SYDVKM. The CDR3 protein is CASSSVGLAIQETQYF. As DNA, the CDR3 is TGTGCCAGCAGTTCGGTGGGACTAGCGATTCAAGAGACCCAGTACTTC.

V usage is TRBV7-9 and J usage is TRBJ2-4; 9 bases are a match to TRBD1. With V trimmed by 3 bases and J by 6 bases, 3 bases remained unmatched. Per the germline V gene, CDR1 is SEHNR and CDR2 is FQNEAQ (reference sequence). The CDR3 loop spans 14 amino acids. CDR3 nucleotide sequence: TGTGCCAGCAGCTTCACAGGGGGCGGAAACATTCAGTACTTC. It specifies CASSFTGGGNIQYF.

The CDR3 sequence: CASSLLGTSVEQYF. DNA for the CDR3: TGCGCCAGCAGCCTCTTGGGCACCTCTGTCGAGCAGTACTTC. This sequence joins TRBV4-1 and TRBJ2-7; D is ambiguous. Germline V gives CDR1 MGHRA, CDR2 YSYEKL. The CDR3 runs to 14 residues. Trimming left V 4 bases short and J 6 bases short, with 16 bases between.

The chain uses TRBV10-1 and TRBJ2-2, with D unclear. Germline V lookup: CDR1 WNHNN, CDR2 SYGVQD (reference sequence). Trimming shortened V by 6 bases and J by 3 bases, and 11 bases separated the two germline ends. The CDR3 runs 14 residues. The DNA for the CDR3 is TGCGCCAGCAGAGCTCTCGCTTACACCGGGGAGCTGTTTTTT. Protein product: CASRALAYTGELFF.